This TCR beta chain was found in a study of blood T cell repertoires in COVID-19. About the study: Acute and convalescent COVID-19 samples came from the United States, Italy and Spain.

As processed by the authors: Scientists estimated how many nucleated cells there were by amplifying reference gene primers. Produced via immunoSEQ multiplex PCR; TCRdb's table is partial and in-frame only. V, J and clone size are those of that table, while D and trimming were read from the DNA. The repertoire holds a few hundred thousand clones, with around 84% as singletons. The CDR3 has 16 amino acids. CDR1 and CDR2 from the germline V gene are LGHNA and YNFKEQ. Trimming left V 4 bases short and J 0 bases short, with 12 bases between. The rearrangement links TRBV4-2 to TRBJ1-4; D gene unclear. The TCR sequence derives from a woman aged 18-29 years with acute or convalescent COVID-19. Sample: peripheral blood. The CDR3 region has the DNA TGTGCCAGCAGCCTACCTCTCTATGCAACTAATGAAAAACTGTTTTTT. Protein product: CASSLPLYATNEKLFF.